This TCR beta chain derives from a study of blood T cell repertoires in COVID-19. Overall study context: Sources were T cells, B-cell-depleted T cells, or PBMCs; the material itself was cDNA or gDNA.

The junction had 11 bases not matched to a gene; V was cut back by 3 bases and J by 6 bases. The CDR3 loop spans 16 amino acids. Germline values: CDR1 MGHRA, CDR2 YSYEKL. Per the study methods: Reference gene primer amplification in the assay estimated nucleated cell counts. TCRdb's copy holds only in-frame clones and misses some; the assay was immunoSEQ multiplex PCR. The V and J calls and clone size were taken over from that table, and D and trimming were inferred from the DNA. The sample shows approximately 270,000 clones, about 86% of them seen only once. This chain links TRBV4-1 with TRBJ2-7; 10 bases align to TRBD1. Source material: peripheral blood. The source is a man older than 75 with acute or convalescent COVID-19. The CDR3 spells CASSQDQPGQGTEQYF. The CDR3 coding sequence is TGCGCCAGCAGCCAGGACCAGCCGGGACAGGGGACCGAGCAGTACTTC.